This TCR beta chain was captured in a study of cytomegalovirus exposure and HLA in healthy donors. Comments on this clone: As yet, its antigen is unknown. Other DNA sequences from this sample encode an identical CDR3 as well.

Study outcomes and limitations: Common viral pathogens were later found to be apparently linked to several of the most significant clusters. Cytomegalovirus association was assigned to about 150 TCR beta chains. The authors later linked a missense DCLRE1C variant to TCR beta V- and J-gene trimming.

60 Vbeta and 13 Jbeta primers were used in PCR. Assay used: immunoSEQ multiplex PCR; TCRdb lists only in-frame clones, some missing. The repertoire holds 200,000 or so clones, about 90% seen once, with 0.2% to 0.3% in the top ten. Unrecorded immune exposures were likely, despite nominal health at sampling. V was trimmed by 4 bases and J by 3 bases, leaving 10 bases between them. Germline V gene sequence: CDR1 SQVTM, CDR2 ANQGSEA. The CDR3 consists of 12 residues. This TCR came from a girl less than two years old in good health and CMV-seronegative. The material sequenced was PBMCs. V gene TRBV29-1 combines with J gene TRBJ2-7, with D possibly matching TRBD1 (5 bases). CDR3 in DNA: TGCAGCGTTGCGGGCCAGGGCTACGAGCAGTACTTC. Residues: CSVAGQGYEQYF.